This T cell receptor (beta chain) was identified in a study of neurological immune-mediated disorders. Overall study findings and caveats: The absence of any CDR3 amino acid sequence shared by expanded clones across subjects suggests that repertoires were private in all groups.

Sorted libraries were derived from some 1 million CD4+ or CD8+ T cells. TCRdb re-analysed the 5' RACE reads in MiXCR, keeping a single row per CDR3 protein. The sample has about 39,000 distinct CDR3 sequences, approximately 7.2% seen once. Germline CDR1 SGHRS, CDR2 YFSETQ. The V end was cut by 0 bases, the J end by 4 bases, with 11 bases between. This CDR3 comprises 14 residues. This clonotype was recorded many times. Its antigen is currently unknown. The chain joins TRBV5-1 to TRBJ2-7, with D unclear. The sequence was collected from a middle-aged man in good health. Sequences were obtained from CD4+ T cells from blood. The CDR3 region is CASSLASLEYEQYF. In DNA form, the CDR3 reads TGCGCCAGCAGCTTGGCTTCTCTTGAATACGAGCAGTACTTC.